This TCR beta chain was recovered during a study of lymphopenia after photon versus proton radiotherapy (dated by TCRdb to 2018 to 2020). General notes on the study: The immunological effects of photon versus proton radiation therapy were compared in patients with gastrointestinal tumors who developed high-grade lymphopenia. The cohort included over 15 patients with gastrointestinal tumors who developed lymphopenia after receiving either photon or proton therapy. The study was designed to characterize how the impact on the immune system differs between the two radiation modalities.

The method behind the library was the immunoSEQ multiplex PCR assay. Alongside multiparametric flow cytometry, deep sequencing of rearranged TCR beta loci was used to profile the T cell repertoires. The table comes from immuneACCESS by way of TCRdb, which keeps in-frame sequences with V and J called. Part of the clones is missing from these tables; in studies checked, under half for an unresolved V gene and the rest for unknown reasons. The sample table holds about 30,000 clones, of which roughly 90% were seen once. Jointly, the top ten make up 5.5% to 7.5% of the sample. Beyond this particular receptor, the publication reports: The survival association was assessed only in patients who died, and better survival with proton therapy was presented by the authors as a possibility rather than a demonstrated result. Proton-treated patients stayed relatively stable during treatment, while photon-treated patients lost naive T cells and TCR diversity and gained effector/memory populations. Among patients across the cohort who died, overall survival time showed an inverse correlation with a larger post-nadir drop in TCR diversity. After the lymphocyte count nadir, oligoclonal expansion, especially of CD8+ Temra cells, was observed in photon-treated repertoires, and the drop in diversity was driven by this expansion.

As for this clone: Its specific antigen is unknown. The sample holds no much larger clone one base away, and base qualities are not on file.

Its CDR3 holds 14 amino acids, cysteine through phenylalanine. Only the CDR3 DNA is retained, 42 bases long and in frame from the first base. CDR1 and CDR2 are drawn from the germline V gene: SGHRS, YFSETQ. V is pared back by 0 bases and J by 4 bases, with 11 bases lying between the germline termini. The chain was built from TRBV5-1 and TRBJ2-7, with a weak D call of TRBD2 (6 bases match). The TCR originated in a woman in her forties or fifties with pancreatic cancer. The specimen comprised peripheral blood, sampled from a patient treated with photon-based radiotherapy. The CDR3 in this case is CASSLDGRIYEQYF. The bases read TGCGCCAGCAGCTTGGACGGGAGAATATACGAGCAGTACTTC. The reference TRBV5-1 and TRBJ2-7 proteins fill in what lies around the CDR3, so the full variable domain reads KAGVTQTPRYLIKTRGQQVTLSCSPISGHRSVSWYQQTPGQGLQFLFEYFSETQRNKGNFPGRFSGRQFSNSRSEMNVSTLELGDSALYLCASSLDGRIYEQYFGPGTRLTVT.